The present TCR beta chain was sequenced within a study of T-cell memory formation after mild COVID-19. Germline CDR1 MNHEY, CDR2 SVGAGI. J was trimmed by 10 bases and V by 5 bases; bases with no gene match: 7. The CDR3 has 14 residues. MiXCR was run by TCRdb on the 5' RACE reads, yielding one entry per CDR3 protein. The table records some 200,000 distinct CDR3 sequences, 20% to 25% of them present only once. The sample consisted of PBMCs or a T cell subset sorted from them (not recorded which). The receptor comes from an adult woman who had mild COVID-19 (a few samples of this study predate the infection). Cell type and time point are not known. The chain is built from TRBV6-5 and TRBJ1-6, with TRBD1 matching over 8 bases. CDR3 protein: CASSVQGAGSPLHF. DNA for the CDR3: TGTGCCAGCAGTGTCCAGGGGGCAGGCTCACCCCTCCACTTT.